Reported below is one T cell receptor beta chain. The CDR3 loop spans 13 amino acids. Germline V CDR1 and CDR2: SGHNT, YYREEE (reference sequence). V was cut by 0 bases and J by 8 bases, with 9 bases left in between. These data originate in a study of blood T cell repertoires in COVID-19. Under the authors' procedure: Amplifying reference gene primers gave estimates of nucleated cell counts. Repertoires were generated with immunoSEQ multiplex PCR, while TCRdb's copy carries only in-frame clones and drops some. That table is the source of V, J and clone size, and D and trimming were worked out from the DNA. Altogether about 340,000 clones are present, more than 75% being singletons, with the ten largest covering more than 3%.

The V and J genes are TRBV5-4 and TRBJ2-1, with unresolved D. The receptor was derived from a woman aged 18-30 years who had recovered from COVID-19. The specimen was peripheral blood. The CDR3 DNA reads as TGTGCCAGCAGCTTGGAGATAGAGGATGAGCAGTTCTTC. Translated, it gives CASSLEIEDEQFF.